Below are 7 T cell receptor beta chains sequenced from a single sample in a study of blood T cells in healthy people across ages. The second PCR ran about 7 to 12 cycles with a sample-barcoded 5' primer and J-beta primers. Via MiXCR, TCRdb re-called the 5' RACE reads, giving one row per CDR3 protein. This table has about 680,000 distinct CDR3 sequences, roughly 49% appearing once. The sample comprised blood. The receptors come from a woman aged 55-75 years in good health.

The gene calls are TRBV10-3 and TRBJ1-5; D call uncertain. Germline CDR1 ENHRY, CDR2 SYGVKD. Trimming took off 5 bases at V and 0 bases at J, with 8 bases between the two ends. This CDR3 region has 14 residues. The DNA for the CDR3 is TGTGCCATCAGTCCCGGGGTTAGCAATCAGCCCCAGCATTTT. It encodes CAISPGVSNQPQHF.

The chain has TRBV6-6 and TRBJ2-7, with D perhaps given as TRBD1 or TRBD2 (6 bases each). V lost 0 bases and J 2 bases, leaving 11 bases between the germline ends. Germline V gene sequence: CDR1 MNHNY, CDR2 SVGAGI (reference sequence). CDR3 length: 15 amino acids. The CDR3 here is CASSYSGGLTYEQYF. The CDR3 coding sequence is TGTGCCAGCAGTTACTCGGGGGGCTTGACCTACGAGCAGTACTTC.

The chain carries TRBV6-2 or TRBV6-3 and TRBJ2-7; 7 nucleotides agree with TRBD2. The germline gives CDR1 MNHEY, CDR2 SVGEGT. Losses at the gene ends were 2 bases for V and 1 base for J; bases not matched to a gene: 2. The CDR3 loop spans 14 amino acids. CDR3 coding DNA: TGTGCCAGCAGTTACAGCGGGAAGTCCTACGAGCAGTACTTC. Its translation is CASSYSGKSYEQYF.

V is TRBV20-1 and J is TRBJ1-4, with no clear D. The V end was cut by 5 bases, the J end by 7 bases, with 14 bases between. The germline V gene encodes CDR1 DFQATT and CDR2 SNEGSKA (reference sequence). The CDR3 covers 13 residues. The CDR3 sequence: CSAPGPGSEKLFF. In DNA form, the CDR3 reads TGCAGTGCTCCCGGTCCCGGTAGTGAAAAACTGTTTTTT.

There are a few counts of this clonotype. The V and J genes are TRBV20-1 and TRBJ2-4; 8 positions agree with TRBD2. The CDR3 runs 16 residues. CDR1 and CDR2 (germline): DFQATT, SNEGSKA (reference sequence). V dropped 3 bases and J dropped 3; count of bases not matched to a gene: 10. CDR3 protein: CSASERGLDLKNIQYF. CDR3 nucleotide sequence: TGCAGTGCTAGTGAAAGGGGACTAGACCTCAAAAACATTCAGTACTTC.

This chain links TRBV12-3 or TRBV12-4 with TRBJ2-3; the D gene could be TRBD1 or TRBD2 (7 bases each). The CDR3 is 14 amino acids. The V end was cut by 3 bases, the J end by 4 bases, with 11 bases between. The CDR3 protein is CASSLTGRADTQYF. The DNA for the CDR3 is TGTGCCAGCAGTTTGACAGGGAGGGCAGATACGCAGTATTTT.

This clonotype was detected only a few times. The chain has TRBV10-3 and TRBJ2-3; TRBD2 matches at 13 bases. CDR1 and CDR2 (germline): ENHRY, SYGVKD. J gave up 3 bases and V 6 bases, and 12 bases lay outside the gene matches. The CDR3 runs to 18 residues. The CDR3 coding sequence is TGTGCCATCAGGAAGGACGTCGTGGGACTAGCGGGAACAGATACGCAGTATTTT. Translation: CAIRKDVVGLAGTDTQYF.